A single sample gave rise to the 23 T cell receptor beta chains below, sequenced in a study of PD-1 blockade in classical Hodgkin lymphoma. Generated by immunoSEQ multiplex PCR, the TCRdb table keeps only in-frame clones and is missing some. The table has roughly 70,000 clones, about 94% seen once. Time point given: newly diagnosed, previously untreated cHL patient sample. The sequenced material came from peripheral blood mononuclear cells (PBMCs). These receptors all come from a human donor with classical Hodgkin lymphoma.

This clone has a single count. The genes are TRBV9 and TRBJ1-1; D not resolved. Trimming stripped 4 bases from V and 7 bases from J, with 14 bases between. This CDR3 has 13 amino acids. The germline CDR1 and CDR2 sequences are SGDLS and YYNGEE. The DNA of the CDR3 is TGTGCCAGCAGCTTTGGTGTGCGAGATGAAGCTTTCTTT. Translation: CASSFGVRDEAFF.

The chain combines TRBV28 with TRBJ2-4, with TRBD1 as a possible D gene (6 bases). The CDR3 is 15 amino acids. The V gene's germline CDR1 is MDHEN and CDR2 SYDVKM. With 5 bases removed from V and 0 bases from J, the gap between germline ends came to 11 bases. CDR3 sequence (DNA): TGTGCCAGCAGTACTCAGGGGCTAGCCAAAAACATTCAGTACTTC. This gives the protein CASSTQGLAKNIQYF.

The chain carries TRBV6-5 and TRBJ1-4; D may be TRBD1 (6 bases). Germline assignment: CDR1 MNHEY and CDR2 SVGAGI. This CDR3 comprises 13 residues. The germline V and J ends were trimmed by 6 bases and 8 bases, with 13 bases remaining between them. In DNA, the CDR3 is TGTGCCAGCAGGGGGGGCTGGATGGAAAAACTGTTTTTT. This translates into CASRGGWMEKLFF.

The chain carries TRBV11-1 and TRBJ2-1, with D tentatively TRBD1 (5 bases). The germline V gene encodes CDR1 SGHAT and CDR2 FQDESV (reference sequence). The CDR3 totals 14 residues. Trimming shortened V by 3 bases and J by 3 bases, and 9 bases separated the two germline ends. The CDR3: CASSFSTDYNEQFF. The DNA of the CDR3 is TGTGCCAGCAGCTTCTCGACAGACTACAATGAGCAGTTCTTC.

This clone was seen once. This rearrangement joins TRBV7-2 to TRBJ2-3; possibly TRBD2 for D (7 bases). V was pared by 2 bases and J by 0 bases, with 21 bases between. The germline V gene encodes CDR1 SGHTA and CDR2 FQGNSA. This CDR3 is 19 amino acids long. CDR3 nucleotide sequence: TGTGCCAGCAGCTTATCGGCGCGTCCGGGGGGCCTCAGCACAGATACGCAGTATTTT. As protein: CASSLSARPGGLSTDTQYF.

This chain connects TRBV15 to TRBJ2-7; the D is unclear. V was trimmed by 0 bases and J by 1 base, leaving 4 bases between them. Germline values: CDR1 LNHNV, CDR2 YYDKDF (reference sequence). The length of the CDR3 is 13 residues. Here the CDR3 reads CATSRERSYEQYF. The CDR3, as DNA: TGTGCCACCAGCAGAGAACGATCCTACGAGCAGTACTTC.

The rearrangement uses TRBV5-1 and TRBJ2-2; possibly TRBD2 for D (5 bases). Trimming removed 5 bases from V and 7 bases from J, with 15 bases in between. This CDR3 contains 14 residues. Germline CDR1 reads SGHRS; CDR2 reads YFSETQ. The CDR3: CASSLSGYYGELFF. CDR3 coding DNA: TGCGCCAGCAGTTTGAGCGGCTATTACGGGGAGCTGTTTTTT. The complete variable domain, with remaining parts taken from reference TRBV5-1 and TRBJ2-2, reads KAGVTQTPRYLIKTRGQQVTLSCSPISGHRSVSWYQQTPGQGLQFLFEYFSETQRNKGNFPGRFSGRQFSNSRSEMNVSTLELGDSALYLCASSLSGYYGELFFGEGSRLTVL.

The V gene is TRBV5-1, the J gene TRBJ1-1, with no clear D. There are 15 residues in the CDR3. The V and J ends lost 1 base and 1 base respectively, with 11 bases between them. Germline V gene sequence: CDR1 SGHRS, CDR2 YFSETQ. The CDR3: CASSLLAGQNTEAFF. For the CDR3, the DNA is TGCGCCAGCAGCTTGTTGGCAGGTCAGAACACTGAAGCTTTCTTT.

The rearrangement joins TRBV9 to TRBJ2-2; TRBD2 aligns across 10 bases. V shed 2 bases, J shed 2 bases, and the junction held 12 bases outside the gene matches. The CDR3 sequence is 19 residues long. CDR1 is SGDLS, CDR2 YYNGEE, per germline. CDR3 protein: CASSVIPRTSGANTGELFF. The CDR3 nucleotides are TGTGCCAGCAGCGTGATACCTCGGACTAGCGGAGCCAACACCGGGGAGCTGTTTTTT.

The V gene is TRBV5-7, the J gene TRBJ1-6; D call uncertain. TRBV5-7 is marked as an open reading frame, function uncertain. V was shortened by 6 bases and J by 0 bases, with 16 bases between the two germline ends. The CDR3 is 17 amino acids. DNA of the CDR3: TGTGCCAGCACCCTTCGGTCGCCCAGCTCCTATAATTCACCCCTCCACTTT. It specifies CASTLRSPSSYNSPLHF.

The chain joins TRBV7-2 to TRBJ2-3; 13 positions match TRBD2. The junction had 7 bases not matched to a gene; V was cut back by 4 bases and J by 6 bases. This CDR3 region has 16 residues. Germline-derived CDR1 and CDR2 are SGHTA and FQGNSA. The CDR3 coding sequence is TGTGCCAGCAGCTATACGGGACTAGCGGGATTCGATACGCAGTATTTT. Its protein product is CASSYTGLAGFDTQYF.

In nucleotides, the CDR3 is TGTGCCAGCTCGGCCGGTCGGAACGAGCAGTACTTC. Protein sequence: CASSAGRNEQYF. This chain links TRBV18 with TRBJ2-7, with no clear D. The germline V and J ends were trimmed by 6 bases and 5 bases, with 11 bases remaining between them. The germline gives CDR1 KGHSH, CDR2 LQKENI. The CDR3 has 12 amino acids.

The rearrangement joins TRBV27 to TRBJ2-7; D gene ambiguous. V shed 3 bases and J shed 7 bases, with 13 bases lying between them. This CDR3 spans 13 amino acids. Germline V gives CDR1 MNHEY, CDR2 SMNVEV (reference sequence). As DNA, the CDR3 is TGTGCCAGCAGTTTCCAAGGACCTTTAGAGCAGTACTTC. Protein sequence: CASSFQGPLEQYF.

The CDR3 coding sequence is TGTGCCAGCAGCTTCGGGCAGGAATCTTACAATGAGCAGTTCTTC. Encoded protein: CASSFGQESYNEQFF. V is TRBV11-1 and J is TRBJ2-1; D gene ambiguous. Trimming took off 3 bases at V and 4 bases at J, with 13 bases between the two ends. The CDR3 is made up of 15 amino acids. CDR1 SGHAT and CDR2 FQDESV come from the germline V gene (reference sequence).

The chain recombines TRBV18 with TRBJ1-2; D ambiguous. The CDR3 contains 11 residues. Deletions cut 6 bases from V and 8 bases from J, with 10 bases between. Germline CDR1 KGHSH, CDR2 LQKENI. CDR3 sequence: CASSGGRGYTF. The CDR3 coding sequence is TGTGCCAGCTCCGGTGGGAGGGGCTACACCTTC.

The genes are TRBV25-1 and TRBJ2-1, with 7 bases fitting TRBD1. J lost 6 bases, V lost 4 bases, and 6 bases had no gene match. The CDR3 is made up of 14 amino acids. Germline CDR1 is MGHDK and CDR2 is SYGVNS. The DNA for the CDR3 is TGTGCCAGCAGTGGACAGGGTGACGCCAATGAGCAGTTCTTC. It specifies CASSGQGDANEQFF.

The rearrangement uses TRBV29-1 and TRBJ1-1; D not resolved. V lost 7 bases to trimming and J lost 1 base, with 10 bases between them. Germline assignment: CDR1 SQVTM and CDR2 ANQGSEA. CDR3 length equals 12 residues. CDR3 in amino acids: CSGVGGNTEAFF. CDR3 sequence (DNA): TGCAGCGGGGTGGGAGGGAACACTGAAGCTTTCTTT.

The CDR3 loop reads CASSLSRPTFEKLFF. The CDR3 DNA follows: TGCGCCAGCAGCTTGTCCCGACCGACGTTTGAAAAACTGTTTTTT. The J gene is TRBJ1-4, the V gene TRBV5-1; no reliable D call. There are 15 residues in the CDR3. The germline V gene encodes CDR1 SGHRS and CDR2 YFSETQ. The ends were cut back, 1 base at V and 7 bases at J, with 14 bases in the middle.

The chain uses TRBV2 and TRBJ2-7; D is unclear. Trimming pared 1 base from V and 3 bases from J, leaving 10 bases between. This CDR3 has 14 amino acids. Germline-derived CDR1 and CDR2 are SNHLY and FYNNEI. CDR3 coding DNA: TGTGCCAGCAGTGAAGACGGGCAAATCTACGAGCAGTACTTC. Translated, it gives CASSEDGQIYEQYF.

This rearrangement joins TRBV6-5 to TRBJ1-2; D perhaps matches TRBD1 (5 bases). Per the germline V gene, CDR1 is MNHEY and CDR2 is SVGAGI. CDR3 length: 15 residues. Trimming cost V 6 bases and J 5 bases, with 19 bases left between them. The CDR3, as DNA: TGTGCCAGCAGGTTTCAGTGGGGCCTTAATTATGGCTACACCTTC. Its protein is CASRFQWGLNYGYTF.

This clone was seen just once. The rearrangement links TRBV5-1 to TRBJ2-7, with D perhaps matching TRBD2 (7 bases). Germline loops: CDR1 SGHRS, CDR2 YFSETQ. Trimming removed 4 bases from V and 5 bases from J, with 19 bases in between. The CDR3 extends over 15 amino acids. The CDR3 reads CASSQGREGRDEQYF. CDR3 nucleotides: TGCGCCAGCAGCCAGGGGAGGGAGGGCCGGGACGAGCAGTACTTC.

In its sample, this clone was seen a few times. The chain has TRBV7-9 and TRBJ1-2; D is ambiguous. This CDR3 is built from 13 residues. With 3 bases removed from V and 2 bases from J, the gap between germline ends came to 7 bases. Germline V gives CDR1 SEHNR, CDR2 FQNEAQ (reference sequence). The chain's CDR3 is CASSFNSNYGYTF. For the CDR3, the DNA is TGTGCCAGCAGCTTTAACAGCAACTATGGCTACACCTTC.

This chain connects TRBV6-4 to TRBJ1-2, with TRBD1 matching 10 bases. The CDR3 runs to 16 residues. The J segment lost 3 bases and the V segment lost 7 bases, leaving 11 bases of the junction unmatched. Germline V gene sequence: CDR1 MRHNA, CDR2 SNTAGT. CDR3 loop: CASTVGQGGRDYGYTF. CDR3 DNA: TGTGCCAGCACCGTTGGACAGGGGGGAAGAGACTATGGCTACACCTTC.